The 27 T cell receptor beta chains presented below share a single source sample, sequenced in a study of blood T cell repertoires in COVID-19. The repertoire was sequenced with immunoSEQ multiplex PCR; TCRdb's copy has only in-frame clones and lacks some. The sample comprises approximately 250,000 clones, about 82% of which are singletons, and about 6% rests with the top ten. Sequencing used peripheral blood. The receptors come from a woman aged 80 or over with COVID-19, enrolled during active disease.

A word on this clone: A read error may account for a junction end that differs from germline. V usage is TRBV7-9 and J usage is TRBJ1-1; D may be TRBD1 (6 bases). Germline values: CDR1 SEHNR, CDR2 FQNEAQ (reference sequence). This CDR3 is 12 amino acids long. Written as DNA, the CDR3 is TGTGCCAGCAGCCCGTCCAGGGGAGACACGGGGTTT. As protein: CASSPSRGDTGF.

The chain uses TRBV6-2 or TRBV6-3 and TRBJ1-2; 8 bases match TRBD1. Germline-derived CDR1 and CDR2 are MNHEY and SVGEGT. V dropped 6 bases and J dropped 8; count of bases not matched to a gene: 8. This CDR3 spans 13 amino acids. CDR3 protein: CASSFPGGRGYTF. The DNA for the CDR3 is TGTGCCAGCAGCTTCCCAGGGGGCCGCGGCTACACCTTC.

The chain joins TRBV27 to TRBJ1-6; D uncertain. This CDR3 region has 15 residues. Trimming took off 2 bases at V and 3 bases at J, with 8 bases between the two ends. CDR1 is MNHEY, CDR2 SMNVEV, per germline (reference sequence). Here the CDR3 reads CASSLGQGYNSPLHF. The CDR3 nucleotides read TGTGCCAGCAGTTTAGGGCAAGGCTATAATTCACCCCTCCACTTT.

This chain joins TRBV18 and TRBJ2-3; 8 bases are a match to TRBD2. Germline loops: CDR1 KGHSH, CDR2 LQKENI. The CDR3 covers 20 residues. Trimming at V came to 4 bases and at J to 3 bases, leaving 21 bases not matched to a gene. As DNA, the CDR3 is TGTGCCAGCTCACTCCCCCCCGGGGGGGCAGGGCGTGGGGTTACAGATACGCAGTATTTT. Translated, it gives CASSLPPGGAGRGVTDTQYF.

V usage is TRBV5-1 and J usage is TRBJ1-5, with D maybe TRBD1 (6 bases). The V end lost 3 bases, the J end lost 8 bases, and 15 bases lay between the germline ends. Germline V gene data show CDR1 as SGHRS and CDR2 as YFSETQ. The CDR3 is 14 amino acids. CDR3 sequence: CASSSVGGGEPQHF. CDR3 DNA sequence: TGCGCCAGCAGCTCGGTCGGAGGGGGGGAGCCCCAGCATTTT. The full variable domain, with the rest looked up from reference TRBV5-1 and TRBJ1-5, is KAGVTQTPRYLIKTRGQQVTLSCSPISGHRSVSWYQQTPGQGLQFLFEYFSETQRNKGNFPGRFSGRQFSNSRSEMNVSTLELGDSALYLCASSSVGGGEPQHFGDGTRLSIL.

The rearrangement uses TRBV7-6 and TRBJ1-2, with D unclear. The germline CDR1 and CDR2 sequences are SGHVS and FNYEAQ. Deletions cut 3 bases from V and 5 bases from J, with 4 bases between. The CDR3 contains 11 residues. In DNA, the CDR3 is TGTGCCAGCAGCTTGGAGTATGGCTACACCTTC. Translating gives CASSLEYGYTF.

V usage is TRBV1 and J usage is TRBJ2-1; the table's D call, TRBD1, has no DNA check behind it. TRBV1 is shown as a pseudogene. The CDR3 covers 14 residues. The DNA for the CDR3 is TGCACCAGCAGCCCGGACAGGGGTCTGAATGAGCAGTTCTTC. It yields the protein CTSSPDRGLNEQFF.

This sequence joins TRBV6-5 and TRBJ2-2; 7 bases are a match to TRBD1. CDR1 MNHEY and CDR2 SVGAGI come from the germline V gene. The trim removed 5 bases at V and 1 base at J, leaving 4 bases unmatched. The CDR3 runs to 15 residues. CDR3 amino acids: CASSTRTGNTGELFF. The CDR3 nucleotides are TGTGCCAGCAGTACCCGGACAGGGAACACCGGGGAGCTGTTTTTT.

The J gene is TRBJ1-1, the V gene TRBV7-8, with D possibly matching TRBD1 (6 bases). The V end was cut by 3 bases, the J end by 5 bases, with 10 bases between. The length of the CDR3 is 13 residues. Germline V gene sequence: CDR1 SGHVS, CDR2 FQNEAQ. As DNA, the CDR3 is TGTGCCAGCAGCTTTCAAGGGGGAACTGAAGCTTTCTTT. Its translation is CASSFQGGTEAFF.

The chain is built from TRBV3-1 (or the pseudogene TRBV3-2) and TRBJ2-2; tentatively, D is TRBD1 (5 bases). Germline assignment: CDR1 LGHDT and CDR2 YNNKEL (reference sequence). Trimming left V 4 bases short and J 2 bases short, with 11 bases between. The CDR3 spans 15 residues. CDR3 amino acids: CASSPRESNTGELFF. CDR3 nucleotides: TGTGCCAGCAGCCCCAGGGAATCAAACACCGGGGAGCTGTTTTTT.

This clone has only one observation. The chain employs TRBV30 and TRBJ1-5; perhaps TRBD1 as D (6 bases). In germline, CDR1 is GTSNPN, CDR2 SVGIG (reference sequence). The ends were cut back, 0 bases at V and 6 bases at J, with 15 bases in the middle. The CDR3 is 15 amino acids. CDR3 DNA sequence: TGTGCCTGGAGTGTAGGGGCAGGGGAGAGTCAGCCCCAGCATTTT. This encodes CAWSVGAGESQPQHF.

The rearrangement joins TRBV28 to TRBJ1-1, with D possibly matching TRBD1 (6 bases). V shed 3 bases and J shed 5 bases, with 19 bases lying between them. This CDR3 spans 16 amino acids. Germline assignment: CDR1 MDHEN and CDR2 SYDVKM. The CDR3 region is CASSFPAWSGETEAFF. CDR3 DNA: TGTGCCAGCAGTTTCCCAGCCTGGTCAGGGGAAACTGAAGCTTTCTTT.

The CDR3 nucleotides are TGTGCCAGTGGGGTACAGGGGGGTAAGGCCCAGCATTTT. Translating it yields CASGVQGGKAQHF. The chain has TRBV19 and TRBJ1-5; 8 positions agree with TRBD1. CDR3 size: 13 residues. After removal of 8 bases from V and 11 bases from J, the junction contained 11 bases not matched to a gene. Germline V CDR1 and CDR2: LNHDA, SQIVND (reference sequence). The full variable domain, its missing parts supplied by reference TRBV19 and TRBJ1-5, is DGGITQSPKYLFRKEGQNVTLSCEQNLNHDAMYWYRQDPGQGLRLIYYSQIVNDFQKGDIAEGYSVSREKKESFPLTVTSAQKNPTAFYLCASGVQGGKAQHFGDGTRLSIL.

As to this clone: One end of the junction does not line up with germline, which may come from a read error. The CDR3 coding sequence is TGTGCCAGCAGCGGGGGGGGCCAGTATAATGAAAAATTGTTTTTT. This sequence encodes CASSGGGQYNEKLFF. The genes are TRBV7-2 and TRBJ1-4; TRBD1 might be the D (6 bases). The length of the CDR3 is 15 residues. CDR1 and CDR2 (germline): SGHTA, FQGNSA.

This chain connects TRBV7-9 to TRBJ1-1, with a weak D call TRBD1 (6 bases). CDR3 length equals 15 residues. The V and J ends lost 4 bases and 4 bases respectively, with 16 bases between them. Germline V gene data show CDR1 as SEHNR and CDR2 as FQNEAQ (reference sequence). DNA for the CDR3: TGTGCCAGCAGCTCACGGACAGTTAAGGGCACTGAAGCTTTCTTT. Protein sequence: CASSSRTVKGTEAFF.

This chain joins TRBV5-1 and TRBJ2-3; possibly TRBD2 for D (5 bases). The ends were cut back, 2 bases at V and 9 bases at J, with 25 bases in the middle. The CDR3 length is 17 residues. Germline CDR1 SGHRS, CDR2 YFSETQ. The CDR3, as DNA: TGCGCCAGCAGCTTACTTAGCTCGAACCGAGACGCGGGCACGCAGTATTTT. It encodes CASSLLSSNRDAGTQYF.

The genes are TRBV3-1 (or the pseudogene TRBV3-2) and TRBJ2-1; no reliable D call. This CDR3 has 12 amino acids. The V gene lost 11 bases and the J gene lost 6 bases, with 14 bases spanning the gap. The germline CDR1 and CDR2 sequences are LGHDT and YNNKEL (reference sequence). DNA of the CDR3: TGTGCCGTCCCCCTTCCTAGCAATGAGCAGTTCTTC. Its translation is CAVPLPSNEQFF.

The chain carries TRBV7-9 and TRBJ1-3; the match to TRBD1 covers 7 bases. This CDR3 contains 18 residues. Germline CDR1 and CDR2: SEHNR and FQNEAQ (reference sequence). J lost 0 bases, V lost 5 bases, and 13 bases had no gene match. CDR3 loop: CASSRSGQSFSSGNTIYF. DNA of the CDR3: TGTGCCAGCAGCCGATCGGGACAGAGCTTTAGCTCTGGAAACACCATATATTTT.

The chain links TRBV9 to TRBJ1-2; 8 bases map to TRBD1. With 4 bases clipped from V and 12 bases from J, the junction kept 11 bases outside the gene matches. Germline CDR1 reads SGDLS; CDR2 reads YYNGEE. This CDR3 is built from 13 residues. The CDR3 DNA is TGTGCCAGCAGCTCTTTGACAGGGGCCAAACACACCTTC. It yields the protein CASSSLTGAKHTF. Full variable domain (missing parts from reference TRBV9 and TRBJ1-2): DSGVTQTPKHLITATGQRVTLRCSPRSGDLSVYWYQQSLDQGLQFLIQYYNGEERAKGNILERFSAQQFPDLHSELNLSSLELGDSALYFCASSSLTGAKHTFGSGTRLTVV.

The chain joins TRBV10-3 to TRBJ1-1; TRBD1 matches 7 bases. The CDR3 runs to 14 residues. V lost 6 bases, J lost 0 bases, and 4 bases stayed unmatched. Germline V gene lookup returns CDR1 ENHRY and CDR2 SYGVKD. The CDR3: CAIRGQLMNTEAFF. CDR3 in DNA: TGTGCCATCAGGGGACAGCTCATGAACACTGAAGCTTTCTTT.

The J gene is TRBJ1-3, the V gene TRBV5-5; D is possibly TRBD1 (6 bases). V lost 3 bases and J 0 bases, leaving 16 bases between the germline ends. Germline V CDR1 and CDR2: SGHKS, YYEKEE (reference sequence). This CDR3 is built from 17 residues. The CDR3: CASSSTGTSFSGNTIYF. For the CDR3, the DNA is TGTGCCAGCAGCTCGACAGGAACCTCCTTCTCTGGAAACACCATATATTTT. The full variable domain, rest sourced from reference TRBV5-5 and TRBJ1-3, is DAGVTQSPTHLIKTRGQQVTLRCSPISGHKSVSWYQQVLGQGPQFIFQYYEKEERGRGNFPDRFSARQFPNYSSELNVNALLLGDSALYLCASSSTGTSFSGNTIYFGEGSWLTVV.

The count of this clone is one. The CDR3 DNA follows: TGTGCCAGCAGTGTGCCGGGACAAAGCTGGTTCTTC. It encodes CASSVPGQSWFF. The J gene is TRBJ2-1, the V gene TRBV25-1; tentatively, D is TRBD1 (6 bases). This CDR3 has 12 residues. Germline lookup yields CDR1 MGHDK and CDR2 SYGVNS. With 4 bases removed from V and 15 bases from J, the gap between germline ends came to 16 bases.

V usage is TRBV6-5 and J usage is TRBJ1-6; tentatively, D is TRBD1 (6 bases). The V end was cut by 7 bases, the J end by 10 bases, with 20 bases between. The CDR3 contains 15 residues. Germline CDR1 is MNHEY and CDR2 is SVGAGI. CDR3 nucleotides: TGTGCCAGCAAACTATCGGAGACAGGATTATCACCCCTCCACTTT. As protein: CASKLSETGLSPLHF.

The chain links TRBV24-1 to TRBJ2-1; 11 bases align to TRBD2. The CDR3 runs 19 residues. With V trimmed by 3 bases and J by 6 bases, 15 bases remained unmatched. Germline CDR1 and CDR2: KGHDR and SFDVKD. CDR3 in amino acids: CATSDPTTSGGLLSNEQFF. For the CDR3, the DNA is TGTGCCACCAGTGATCCAACTACTAGCGGGGGCCTCCTAAGCAATGAGCAGTTCTTC.

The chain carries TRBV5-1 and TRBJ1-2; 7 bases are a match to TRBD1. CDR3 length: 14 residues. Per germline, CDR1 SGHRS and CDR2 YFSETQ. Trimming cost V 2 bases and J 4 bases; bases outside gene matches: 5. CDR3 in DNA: TGCGCCAGCAGCTTAACAGGGGCGGCCTATGGCTACACCTTC. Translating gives CASSLTGAAYGYTF. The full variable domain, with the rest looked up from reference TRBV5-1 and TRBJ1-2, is KAGVTQTPRYLIKTRGQQVTLSCSPISGHRSVSWYQQTPGQGLQFLFEYFSETQRNKGNFPGRFSGRQFSNSRSEMNVSTLELGDSALYLCASSLTGAAYGYTFGSGTRLTVV.

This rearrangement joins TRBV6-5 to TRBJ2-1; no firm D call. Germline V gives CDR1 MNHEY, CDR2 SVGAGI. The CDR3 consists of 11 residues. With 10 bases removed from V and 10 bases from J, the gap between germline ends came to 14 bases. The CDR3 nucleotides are TGTGCCACCAGCCGTGCTAACGAGCAGTTCTTC. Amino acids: CATSRANEQFF.

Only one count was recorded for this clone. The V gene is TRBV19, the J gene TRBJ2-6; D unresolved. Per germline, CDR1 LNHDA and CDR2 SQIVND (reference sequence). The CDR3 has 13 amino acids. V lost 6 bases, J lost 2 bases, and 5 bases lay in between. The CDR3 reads CASRSAGANVLTF. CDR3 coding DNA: TGTGCCAGTAGATCGGCTGGGGCCAACGTCCTGACTTTC.